This T cell receptor (beta chain) came from a study of cytomegalovirus exposure and HLA in healthy donors. Turning to the study itself: In a later analysis, it was reported that the roughly 120 validation repertoires had been produced on the same platform as the roughly 700 repertoires belonging to the first cohort.

Broader study findings: Both high specificity and high sensitivity reportedly marked the classifier's diagnosis of cytomegalovirus status. A few CMV-associated chains proved CMV antigen-specific in vitro.

The donors were part of the validation cohort of roughly 130 subjects. That cohort was separate from the first cohort, which comprised 500 to 850 subjects. About this clone itself: The antigen is unknown.

Here immunoSEQ multiplex PCR was the method, and the copy in TCRdb shows in-frame clones only, minus some. The table lists tens of thousands of clones, roughly 94% of them singletons. The CDR3 contains 16 residues. With 3 bases clipped from V and 4 bases from J, the junction kept 8 bases outside the gene matches. Germline CDR1 KGHSH, CDR2 LQKENI. Sequenced sample: PBMCs. This chain connects TRBV18 to TRBJ2-3; 9 bases align to TRBD1. The source is a young man in good health and CMV-seropositive. The CDR3 is CASSPSRDRVADTQYF. The CDR3 bases are TGTGCCAGCTCACCGAGCCGGGACAGGGTGGCAGATACGCAGTATTTT.